A single T cell receptor (beta chain) is shown here with its context. A much more abundant neighbour one base away suggests this may be a read error. TCRbeta library preparation incorporated unique molecular identifiers. From the PCR reads, TCRdb called clonotypes with MiXCR, one entry per CDR3 protein. In the table there are 200,000 to 250,000 distinct CDR3 sequences, 11% of which are singletons. The data derive from a study of T-cell reconstitution after alpha-beta-depleted transplantation in children. CDR3 length equals 10 residues. This specimen consisted of PBMCs, obtained before TCRalphabeta/CD19-depleted stem cell transplant. This clonotype was sampled from a child under two years old with acute myeloid leukemia, due to receive a stem cell transplant. The rearrangement links TRBV21-1 to TRBJ2-5. TRBV21-1 is reported as a pseudogene. The CDR3 DNA reads TGTGCCAACAGCATGGAGACCCAGTACTTC. It specifies CANSMETQYF.